The TCR beta chain under discussion was sequenced for a study of spatial heterogeneity in lung cancer. The CDR3 is 14 amino acids. Trimming took 8 bases from V and 5 from J; bases not matched to a gene: 11. Germline CDR1 WSHSY, CDR2 SAAADI. This clonotype was detected ten times or more. Every molecule of TCR cDNA had its own unique molecular identifier. From the 5' RACE reads, TCRdb called clonotypes with MiXCR, one entry per CDR3 protein. The sample has tens of thousands of distinct CDR3 sequences, under 6% seen once. Documented time point: sample taken at primary tumor resection. Tumor, nontumor lung or frozen PBMC supplied whole RNA that was sequenced unsorted.

V usage is TRBV10-2 and J usage is TRBJ2-5, with 7 bases fitting TRBD1. The origin of this receptor is a male donor with early-stage non-small cell lung cancer. The specimen comprised PBMCs, sampled at surgery. The CDR3 sequence: CASYRGYLGETQYF. In DNA form, the CDR3 reads TGCGCCAGCTACAGGGGATACTTGGGGGAGACCCAGTACTTC.